This passage covers 11 T cell receptor beta chains from one sample sequenced in a study of tumor-infiltrating lymphocytes in primary liver carcinoma. Both RNA and DNA were isolated together from around 20-30 mg of bulk tissue that had not been sorted. A constant-region primer served to make TCR beta cDNA from roughly 460 ng total RNA. Employing slightly modified ARM-PCR, three nested multiplex PCR rounds were run, and these gave rise to the TCR beta libraries. Each of the first two PCR rounds ran around 10 cycles with TRBV1-TRBV30 forward and C-beta reverse primers. TCRdb independently ran MiXCR on the multiplex PCR reads; one entry per CDR3 protein. The repertoire holds some 130,000 distinct CDR3 sequences, with around 65% as singletons. The sample comprised tumor-adjacent normal liver tissue. These receptors all come from a woman in her fifties or sixties with primary liver carcinoma and hepatitis B virus infection.

In the case of this clonotype: A much larger clone is a single base away; this may be a read error. The V and J genes are TRBV7-9 and TRBJ2-1; TRBD2 might be the D (6 bases). Germline CDR1 and CDR2: SEHNR and FQNEAQ (reference sequence). The CDR3 runs 14 residues. The CDR3 protein is CASSHGTAGNEEFF. The CDR3 DNA follows: TGTGCCAGCAGCCACGGGACGGCGGGGAATGAGGAGTTCTTC.

As for this clonotype: At one end, the junction sequence differs from germline, possibly due to a read error. The chain links TRBV12-3 or TRBV12-4 to TRBJ2-5, with TRBD2 identical over 7 bases. CDR3 length: 15 amino acids. CDR3 DNA sequence: TGTGTCAGCAGTGTACTAGCGTGGATCCAAGAGACCCAGTACTTC. As protein: CVSSVLAWIQETQYF.

A remark on this clonotype: A much larger clone lies one base from this, so it may be a read error. The chain carries TRBV5-1 and TRBJ2-7; 10 bases map to TRBD1. This CDR3 region has 14 residues. Germline CDR1 SGHRS, CDR2 YFSETQ. CDR3 protein: CASSLGTGGKEQHF. The CDR3 DNA is TGCGCCAGCAGCTTGGGGACAGGGGGGAAGGAGCAGCACTTC.

Comments on this clonotype: Germline and junction disagree at one end, which may indicate a read error. V usage is TRBV11-2 and J usage is TRBJ2-3; a weak D match, TRBD1 (5 bases). This CDR3 has 17 amino acids. Germline V gives CDR1 SGHAT, CDR2 FQNNGV. CDR3 DNA sequence: TGCGCCAGCAGCTCAGGGATTCGAAGGGAAGGCACAGATATGCAGTATTTT. Protein product: CASSSGIRREGTDMQYF. Full variable domain (rest looked up from reference TRBV11-2 and TRBJ2-3): EAGVAQSPRYKIIEKRQSVAFWCNPISGHATLYWYQQILGQGPKLLIQFQNNGVVDDSQLPKDRFSAERLKGVDSTLKIQPAKLEDSAVYLCASSSGIRREGTDMQYFGPGTRLTVL.

As for this clonotype: The junction does not match germline at one end; this may be a read error. The chain joins TRBV11-2 to TRBJ1-2; D not certain. This CDR3 spans 15 amino acids. CDR1 and CDR2 from the germline V gene are SGHAT and FQNNGV. The CDR3 coding sequence is TGTGCCGGCAGCTTAGATCTGCGGGGAAACTACGGCTACACATTC. Translation gives CAGSLDLRGNYGYTF. Together with reference TRBV11-2 and TRBJ1-2, the CDR3 gives the full variable domain: EAGVAQSPRYKIIEKRQSVAFWCNPISGHATLYWYQQILGQGPKLLIQFQNNGVVDDSQLPKDRFSAERLKGVDSTLKIQPAKLEDSAVYLCAGSLDLRGNYGYTFGSGTRLTVV.

This clonotype occurred many times. The gene calls are TRBV12-3 or TRBV12-4 and TRBJ1-2; tentatively, D is TRBD1 (5 bases). The CDR3 is made up of 13 amino acids. Deletions cut 3 bases from V and 8 bases from J, with 13 bases between. CDR3 nucleotides: TGTGCCAGCAGTTTGAGTGGGACGAGAGGCTACACCTTC. Its translation is CASSLSGTRGYTF.

This clonotype was observed many times. The rearrangement joins TRBV14 to TRBJ2-5, with unresolved D. V lost 2 bases to trimming and J lost 7 bases, with 14 bases between them. Germline V gene data show CDR1 as SGHDN and CDR2 as FVKESK. CDR3 size: 14 residues. For the CDR3, the DNA is TGTGCCAGCAGCCAAAGTCAGGCCCCGGGGACCCAGTACTTC. Amino acid sequence: CASSQSQAPGTQYF.

A remark on this clonotype: A clone one base away is much larger, so this may be a read error. The V gene is TRBV30, the J gene TRBJ2-7, with TRBD2 matching 14 bases. The V segment lost 6 bases and the J segment 3 bases; nucleotides outside the gene matches: 16. This CDR3 is built from 18 residues. Germline lookup yields CDR1 GTSNPN and CDR2 SVGIG (reference sequence). The CDR3 sequence: CACSFGTSGRKYGYEQYF. CDR3 bases: TGTGCCTGTAGCTTCGGGACTAGCGGGAGAAAATATGGCTACGAGCAGTACTTC.

Only a few counts were recorded for this clonotype. The chain employs TRBV28 and TRBJ2-4; D might be TRBD1 or TRBD2, each matching 6 bases. The CDR3 runs to 16 residues. V dropped 2 bases and J dropped 1 base, with 12 bases sitting between them. The germline V gene encodes CDR1 MDHEN and CDR2 SYDVKM. The DNA for the CDR3 is TGTGCCAGCAGTTTAGGGGGGCTAGGGGCCAAAAACATTCAGTACTTC. Amino acids: CASSLGGLGAKNIQYF.

This clonotype was seen at least ten times. The chain links TRBV6-5 to TRBJ1-2, with 7 bases that match TRBD1. The CDR3 sequence is 13 residues long. V dropped 3 bases and J dropped 5; count of bases not matched to a gene: 3. Germline lookup yields CDR1 MNHEY and CDR2 SVGAGI. In DNA form, the CDR3 reads TGTGCCAGCAGTTATACAGGGGTTTATGGCTACACCTTC. Its protein is CASSYTGVYGYTF.

With regard to this clonotype: It is likely a read error, because the conserved phenylalanine at the end of the CDR3 is missing. This chain connects TRBV11-2 to TRBJ2-3; 8 bases are shared with TRBD2. This CDR3 spans 15 amino acids. Germline V lookup: CDR1 SGHAT, CDR2 FQNNGV. With V trimmed by 5 bases and J by 4 bases, 8 bases remained unmatched. The CDR3 protein is CASSPVLAGPDTQYL. The CDR3 DNA follows: TGTGCCAGCAGCCCTGTGCTAGCGGGCCCAGATACGCAGTATTTA.